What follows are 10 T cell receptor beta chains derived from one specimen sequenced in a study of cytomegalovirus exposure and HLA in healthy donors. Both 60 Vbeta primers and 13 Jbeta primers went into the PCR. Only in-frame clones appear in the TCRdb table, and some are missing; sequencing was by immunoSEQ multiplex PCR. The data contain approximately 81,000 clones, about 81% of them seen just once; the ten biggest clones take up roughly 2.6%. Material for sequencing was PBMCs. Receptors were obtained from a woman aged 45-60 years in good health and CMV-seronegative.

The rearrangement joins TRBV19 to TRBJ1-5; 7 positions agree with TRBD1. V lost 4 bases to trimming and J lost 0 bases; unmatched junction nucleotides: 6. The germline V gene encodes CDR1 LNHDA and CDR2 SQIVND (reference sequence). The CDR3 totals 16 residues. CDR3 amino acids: CASSTPGQYSNQPQHF. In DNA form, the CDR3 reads TGTGCCAGTAGTACCCCGGGACAGTATAGCAATCAGCCCCAGCATTTT.

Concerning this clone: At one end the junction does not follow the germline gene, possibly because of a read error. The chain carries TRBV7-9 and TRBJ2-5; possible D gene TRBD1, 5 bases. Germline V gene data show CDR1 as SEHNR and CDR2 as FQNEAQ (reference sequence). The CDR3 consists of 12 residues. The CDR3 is CSSSTDMRTQYF. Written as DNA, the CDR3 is TGTTCCAGCAGCACGGACATGAGGACCCAGTACTTC.

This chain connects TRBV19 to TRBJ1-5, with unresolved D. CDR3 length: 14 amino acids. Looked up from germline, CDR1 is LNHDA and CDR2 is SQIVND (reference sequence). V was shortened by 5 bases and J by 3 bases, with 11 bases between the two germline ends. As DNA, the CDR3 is TGTGCCAGTAGTGGGGAGCTCTCCAATCAGCCCCAGCATTTT. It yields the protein CASSGELSNQPQHF. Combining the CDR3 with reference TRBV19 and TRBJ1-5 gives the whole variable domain DGGITQSPKYLFRKEGQNVTLSCEQNLNHDAMYWYRQDPGQGLRLIYYSQIVNDFQKGDIAEGYSVSREKKESFPLTVTSAQKNPTAFYLCASSGELSNQPQHFGDGTRLSIL.

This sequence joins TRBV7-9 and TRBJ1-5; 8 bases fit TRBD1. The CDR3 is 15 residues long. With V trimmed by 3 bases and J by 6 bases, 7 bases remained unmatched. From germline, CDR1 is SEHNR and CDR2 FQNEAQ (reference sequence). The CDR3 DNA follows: TGTGCCAGCAGCTTGACAGGGGAAGAAGTTCAGCCCCAGCATTTT. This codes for CASSLTGEEVQPQHF.

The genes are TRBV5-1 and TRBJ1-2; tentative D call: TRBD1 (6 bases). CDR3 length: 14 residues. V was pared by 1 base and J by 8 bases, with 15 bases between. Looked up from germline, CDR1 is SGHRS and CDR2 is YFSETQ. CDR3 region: CASSLLGDKDGYTF. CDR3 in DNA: TGCGCCAGCAGCTTGTTGGGGGACAAAGACGGCTACACCTTC.

CDR3 residues: CASSESRGTGELFF. CDR3 DNA: TGCGCCAGCAGTGAGAGTAGGGGGACCGGGGAGCTGTTTTTT. This chain connects TRBV10-2 to TRBJ2-2, with D possibly TRBD1 on 6 matching bases. This CDR3 is built from 14 residues. CDR1 is WSHSY, CDR2 SAAADI, per germline. V lost 2 bases, J lost 5 bases, and 9 bases lay in between.

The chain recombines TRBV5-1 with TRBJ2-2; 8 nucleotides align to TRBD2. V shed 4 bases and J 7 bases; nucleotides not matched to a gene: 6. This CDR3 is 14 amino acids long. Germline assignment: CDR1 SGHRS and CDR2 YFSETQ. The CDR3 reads CASSLGGANGELFF. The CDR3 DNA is TGCGCCAGCAGCCTCGGGGGGGCGAACGGGGAGCTGTTTTTT.

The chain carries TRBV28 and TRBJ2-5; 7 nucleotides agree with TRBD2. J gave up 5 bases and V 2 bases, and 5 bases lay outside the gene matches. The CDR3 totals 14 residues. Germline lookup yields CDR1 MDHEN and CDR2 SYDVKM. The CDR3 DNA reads TGTGCCAGCAGTTTAGGTCTGCGGGGGGAGACCCAGTACTTC. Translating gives CASSLGLRGETQYF.

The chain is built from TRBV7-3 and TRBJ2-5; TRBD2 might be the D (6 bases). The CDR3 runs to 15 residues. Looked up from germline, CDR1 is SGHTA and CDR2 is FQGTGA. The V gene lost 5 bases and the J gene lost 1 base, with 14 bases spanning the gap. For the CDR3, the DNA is TGTGCCAGCAGCCCCATGGGGGGATTCCAAGAGACCCAGTACTTC. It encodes CASSPMGGFQETQYF.

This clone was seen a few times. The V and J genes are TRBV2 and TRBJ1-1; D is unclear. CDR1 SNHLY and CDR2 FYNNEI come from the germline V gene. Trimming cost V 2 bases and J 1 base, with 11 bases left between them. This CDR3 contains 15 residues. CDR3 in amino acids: CASSELVNRNTEAFF. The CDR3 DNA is TGTGCCAGCAGTGAATTAGTGAATAGGAACACTGAAGCTTTCTTT. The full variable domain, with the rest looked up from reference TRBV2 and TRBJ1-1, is EPEVTQTPSHQVTQMGQEVILRCVPISNHLYFYWYRQILGQKVEFLVSFYNNEISEKSEIFDDQFSVERPDGSNFTLKIRSTKLEDSAMYFCASSELVNRNTEAFFGQGTRLTVV.